This T cell receptor beta chain was captured by sequencing in a study of beta chain features in type 1 diabetes. Study-level points and caveats: Although PCR might favor shorter templates, it would do so equally in patients and controls. The study found moderately but significantly shorter TCRB CDR3s in all four CD4+ subsets of Type 1 diabetes patients. Type 1 diabetes patients showed fewer insertions and more deletions at VDJ junctions.

CDR3 length equals 12 residues. Germline V gives CDR1 SGHDN, CDR2 FVKESK. V was cut by 2 bases and J by 2 bases, with 3 bases left in between. Turning to this clone: Its antigen remains unknown.

Every isolated RNA sample was fully reverse transcribed, so sequencing captured expressed TCRB transcripts. Some clones are missing from TCRdb's copy, which holds only in-frame ones; the method was immunoSEQ multiplex PCR. The repertoire has 150,000 to 200,000 clones, approximately 62% of them found once; the top ten carry around 0.096%. The sequenced sample was naive CD4+ T cells from blood. The chain combines TRBV14 with TRBJ2-5; D unresolved. The source of this sequence is a man aged 25 to 40 with type 1 diabetes. The CDR3 protein is CASSQQQETQYF. The CDR3 nucleotides are TGTGCCAGCAGCCAACAGCAAGAGACCCAGTACTTC.